This is a list of T cell receptor beta chains from one sample in a study of blood T cell repertoires in COVID-19. Generated by immunoSEQ multiplex PCR, the TCRdb table keeps only in-frame clones and is missing some. The sample holds roughly 400,000 clones, 80% to 95% seen once. The sample comprised PBMCs or T cells enriched from blood (not recorded which). All receptors derive from a man younger than 30 who had recovered from COVID-19. CDR3s include the opening cysteine and the closing phenylalanine or tryptophan.

V | CDR3
TRBV18 | CASSQDRGPDQPQHF
TRBV11-2 | CASSLAGLNTEAFF
TRBV5-1 | CASSLEEGKNTEAFF
TRBV28 | CASSRPQGASNYGYTF
TRBV27 | CASSLSGNYGYTF
TRBV5-4 | CASSLGGTSGPQHF
TRBV7-9 | CASSPYKFSGEEKLFF
TRBV7-2 | CASTLDRDYGYTF
TRBV19 | CASSIDRGYTF
TRBV7-2 | CASSLAQLDRAVF
TRBV5-4 | CASRRLDGQNTEAFF
TRBV11-2 | CASSLRAGETQYF
TRBV28 | CASSVDSFQETQYF
TRBV19 | CASSLRQTSSYNEQFF
TRBV9 | CASSVPDGLAGSGDTQYF
TRBV2 | CASKAEETQYF
TRBV6-5 | CASRSGSSGNTIYF
TRBV19 | CASSILTSGGAPNEQFF
TRBV28 | CAISQASGDTQYF
TRBV4-1 | CASSPTTGLGEKLFF
TRBV6-1 | CASSEGGVNYGYTF
TRBV19 | CASSSGQIITGELFF
TRBV6-5 | CASRPTGKSHGYTF
TRBV7-9 | CASSASGIPGTEAFF
TRBV3-1/TRBV3-2 | CASSQDRAGVRRDSPLHF
TRBV28 | CASSLRDRDYQPQHF
TRBV18 | CASSRGENNEQFF
TRBV6-5 | CASSYSARERQPQHF
TRBV7-9 | CASSSRGDRVPNLWF
TRBV7-8 | CASSFLRQGDGGYTF
TRBV24-1 | CATSDPATGWETQYF
TRBV7-9 | CASSSTGETEAFF
TRBV2 | CASSAFGGGTDTQYF
TRBV3-1/TRBV3-2 | CASSSQGSNNSPLHF
TRBV6-2/TRBV6-3 | CASSYSGLAGTLSGANVLTF
TRBV2 | CASGAVSSYNEQFF
TRBV27 | CASRKRDRATYEAFF
TRBV9 | CASSASGGGYTF
TRBV10-3 | CASGTGTGEKLFF
TRBV11-3 | CASTRGRDTEAFF
TRBV24-1 | CATSDRQVSQPQHF
TRBV5-6 | CASSVGPAGQPQHF
TRBV6-5 | CASSYGAWRERSPLHF
TRBV30 | CAWSVLGVGETQYF
TRBV5-6 | CASSLTGLAGEQYF
TRBV5-5 | CASSLMEYGYTF
TRBV5-1 | CASSLSTSHTDTQYF
TRBV4-1 | CASSQSGARLTDTQYF
TRBV5-4 | CASSSHERGPVVF
TRBV3-1/TRBV3-2 | CASSQPGQGGDTIYF
TRBV9 | CASNNPGETQYF
TRBV19 | CASGGTVQGYYTEAFF
TRBV2 | CASSWVISEGGLF